Listed below are T cell receptor beta chains from one sample, sequenced in a study of T cells in Graves' hyperthyroidism and ophthalmopathy. TCRdb re-called the multiplex PCR reads with MiXCR, one entry per CDR3 protein. Found here are fewer than 450,000 distinct CDR3 sequences, roughly 15% of them singletons; the top ten hold about 21%. Input material: blood. These receptor sequences come from a woman between 55 and 75 years old with Graves' ophthalmopathy. Both conserved end residues are part of each CDR3. A D gene is named only where the DNA matches it firmly. Clone size is shown for a subset of rows, as once, few, many or a class of expanded clone.

V gene: TRBV6-1; J gene: TRBJ2-1; clone size: many; CDR3 length: 14; D gene: NA; CDR3 DNA: TGTGCCAGCAGTCCTTTAGCGTCCTACAATGAGCAGTTCTTC; CDR3 protein: CASSPLASYNEQFF
V gene: TRBV5-1; J gene: TRBJ2-7; clone size: many; CDR3 length: 13; D gene: NA; CDR3 DNA: TGCGCCAGCAGCTACAGGGAGGGGAACGAGCAGTACTTC; CDR3 protein: CASSYREGNEQYF
V gene: TRBV7-2; J gene: TRBJ2-5; clone size: NA; CDR3 length: 15; D gene: NA; CDR3 DNA: TGTGCCAGCAGCTTGTTGGTGGACACCGTAGAGACCCAGTACTTC; CDR3 protein: CASSLLVDTVETQYF
V gene: TRBV6-1; J gene: TRBJ2-1; clone size: few; CDR3 length: 13; D gene: NA; CDR3 DNA: TGTGCCAGCACTCCTCGGGGGCTAGCGGAGCAGTTCTTC; CDR3 protein: CASTPRGLAEQFF
V gene: TRBV7-2; J gene: TRBJ2-1; clone size: many; CDR3 length: 13; D gene: NA; CDR3 DNA: TGTGCCAGCAGCTCCGCTCATTGGAATGAGCAGTTCTTC; CDR3 protein: CASSSAHWNEQFF
V gene: TRBV30; J gene: TRBJ1-5; clone size: NA; CDR3 length: 14; D gene: NA; CDR3 DNA: TGTGCCTGGAGTGTAACCGGGGTTAATCAGCCCCAGCATTTT; CDR3 protein: CAWSVTGVNQPQHF
V gene: TRBV28; J gene: TRBJ1-5; clone size: many; CDR3 length: 14; D gene: NA; CDR3 DNA: TGTGCCACCGGAGAAGGGGGTCCGGGTCAGCCCCAGCATTTT; CDR3 protein: CATGEGGPGQPQHF
V gene: TRBV18; J gene: TRBJ1-1; clone size: few; CDR3 length: 16; D gene: NA; CDR3 DNA: TGTGCCAGCTCACGCCAGACAGGCGATATGAACACTGAAGCTTTCTTT; CDR3 protein: CASSRQTGDMNTEAFF
V gene: TRBV9; J gene: TRBJ1-5; clone size: NA; CDR3 length: 14; D gene: NA; CDR3 DNA: TGTGCCAGCAGCGGGGGTGGCAGGGGTCAGCCCCAGCATTTT; CDR3 protein: CASSGGGRGQPQHF
V gene: TRBV12-3/TRBV12-4; J gene: TRBJ2-1; clone size: few; CDR3 length: 14; D gene: TRBD2; CDR3 DNA: TGTGCCAGCAGTTCTCAGGCGGGAGGAAATGAGCAGTTCTTC; CDR3 protein: CASSSQAGGNEQFF
V gene: TRBV20-1; J gene: TRBJ1-1; clone size: many; CDR3 length: 13; D gene: NA; CDR3 DNA: TGCAGTGCTAGAATGGGCATGAACACTGAAGCTTTCTTT; CDR3 protein: CSARMGMNTEAFF
V gene: TRBV7-9; J gene: TRBJ1-3; clone size: few; CDR3 length: 16; D gene: NA; CDR3 DNA: TGTGCCAGCAGCTTAGTCGCATCCCACTCTGGAAACACCATATATTTT; CDR3 protein: CASSLVASHSGNTIYF
V gene: TRBV3-1; J gene: TRBJ2-3; clone size: many; CDR3 length: 16; D gene: TRBD2; CDR3 DNA: TGTGCCAGCAGCCAGGGGACTAGCGGAATCACAGATACGCAGTATTTT; CDR3 protein: CASSQGTSGITDTQYF
V gene: TRBV3-1; J gene: TRBJ1-1; clone size: many; CDR3 length: 12; D gene: NA; CDR3 DNA: TGTGCCAGCAGCCAAGCAGGGCCTGTAGCTTTCTTT; CDR3 protein: CASSQAGPVAFF
V gene: TRBV3-1; J gene: TRBJ2-3; clone size: once; CDR3 length: 16; D gene: TRBD2; CDR3 DNA: TGTGCCTGCAGCCCTACTAGCGGGAGTACCACAGATACGCAGTATTTT; CDR3 protein: CACSPTSGSTTDTQYF
V gene: TRBV6-4; J gene: TRBJ2-5; clone size: NA; CDR3 length: 15; D gene: NA; CDR3 DNA: TGTGCCAGCAGTGACTCTCCGCGGGGAGAGGAGACCCAGTACTTC; CDR3 protein: CASSDSPRGEETQYF
V gene: TRBV20-1; J gene: TRBJ2-2; clone size: few; CDR3 length: 14; D gene: TRBD1; CDR3 DNA: TGCAGTGCTCGGGACAGCGGAGGAACCGGGGAGCTGTTTTTT; CDR3 protein: CSARDSGGTGELFF
V gene: TRBV20-1; J gene: TRBJ2-7; clone size: many; CDR3 length: 15; D gene: TRBD2; CDR3 DNA: TGCAGTGCTAGAGATCCCAGCGGGAGGGACTACGAGCAGTACTTC; CDR3 protein: CSARDPSGRDYEQYF
V gene: TRBV12-3/TRBV12-4; J gene: TRBJ1-3; clone size: many; CDR3 length: 15; D gene: TRBD1; CDR3 DNA: TGTGCCAGCAGCGTGACAGGGGCTGGTGGAAACACCATATATTTT; CDR3 protein: CASSVTGAGGNTIYF
V gene: TRBV13; J gene: TRBJ2-1; clone size: NA; CDR3 length: 13; D gene: NA; CDR3 DNA: TGTGCCAGCAGCTCGGGGACAATCAATGAGCAGTTCTTC; CDR3 protein: CASSSGTINEQFF
V gene: TRBV6-5; J gene: TRBJ2-1; clone size: many; CDR3 length: 16; D gene: TRBD1; CDR3 DNA: TGTGCCAGCAGTTACGACCTGACAGGGGCCAAAAATGAGCAGTTCTTC; CDR3 protein: CASSYDLTGAKNEQFF
V gene: TRBV7-9; J gene: TRBJ1-6; clone size: many; CDR3 length: 15; D gene: NA; CDR3 DNA: TGTGCCAGCAGCCCTTTCTCCCCCGATAATTCACCCCTCCACTTT; CDR3 protein: CASSPFSPDNSPLHF
V gene: TRBV18; J gene: TRBJ2-1; clone size: NA; CDR3 length: 14; D gene: NA; CDR3 DNA: TGTGCCAGCTCACCCGTCCAGGGATACAATGAGCAGTTCTTC; CDR3 protein: CASSPVQGYNEQFF
V gene: TRBV9; J gene: TRBJ2-2; clone size: few; CDR3 length: 14; D gene: NA; CDR3 DNA: TGTGCCAGCAGCTCCGAGAGGAACACCGGGGAGCTGTTTTTT; CDR3 protein: CASSSERNTGELFF
V gene: TRBV20-1; J gene: TRBJ2-1; clone size: few; CDR3 length: 14; D gene: TRBD2; CDR3 DNA: TGCAGTGGAATGGGCGGGAGGGTATACAATGAGCAGTTCTTC; CDR3 protein: CSGMGGRVYNEQFF
V gene: TRBV7-9; J gene: TRBJ2-3; clone size: few; CDR3 length: 15; D gene: TRBD2; CDR3 DNA: TGTGCCAGCAGCTTAGAGGGACTAGCGGGAGATACGCAGTATTTT; CDR3 protein: CASSLEGLAGDTQYF
V gene: TRBV18; J gene: TRBJ2-1; clone size: many; CDR3 length: 15; D gene: NA; CDR3 DNA: TGTGCCAGCTCACCGAGCCTAGGGACCTACAATGAGCAGTTCTTC; CDR3 protein: CASSPSLGTYNEQFF
V gene: TRBV12-3/TRBV12-4; J gene: TRBJ2-7; clone size: many; CDR3 length: 17; D gene: TRBD2; CDR3 DNA: TGTGCCAGCAGTTCAGGACTAGCGGGAGCCGCGATCCCGGAGCAGTACTTC; CDR3 protein: CASSSGLAGAAIPEQYF
V gene: TRBV5-4; J gene: TRBJ2-2; clone size: few; CDR3 length: 16; D gene: TRBD2; CDR3 DNA: TGTGCCAGCAGCCCCCTAGCGGGAGGGCGGACCGGGGAGCTGTTTTTT; CDR3 protein: CASSPLAGGRTGELFF
V gene: TRBV5-5; J gene: TRBJ1-4; clone size: NA; CDR3 length: 18; D gene: TRBD1; CDR3 DNA: TGTGCCAGCAGCTCTCGACAGGGAGGATCGGCAACTAATGAAAAACTGTTTTTT; CDR3 protein: CASSSRQGGSATNEKLFF
V gene: TRBV28; J gene: TRBJ1-4; clone size: NA; CDR3 length: 12; D gene: NA; CDR3 DNA: TGTGCCAGCAGTTTAATCCAGGAAAAACTGTTTTTT; CDR3 protein: CASSLIQEKLFF
V gene: TRBV4-1; J gene: TRBJ2-2; clone size: few; CDR3 length: 15; D gene: NA; CDR3 DNA: TGCGCCAGCAGCCAGCCACCTCGGGGCACCGGGGAGCTGTTTTTT; CDR3 protein: CASSQPPRGTGELFF
V gene: TRBV5-1; J gene: TRBJ2-7; clone size: few; CDR3 length: 13; D gene: NA; CDR3 DNA: TGCGCCAGCAGCTTGGACGGATTTTACGAGCAGTACTTC; CDR3 protein: CASSLDGFYEQYF
V gene: TRBV5-8; J gene: TRBJ2-5; clone size: many; CDR3 length: 14; D gene: NA; CDR3 DNA: TGTGCCAGCAGCCACGGGGACCCGCAAGAGACCCAGTACTTC; CDR3 protein: CASSHGDPQETQYF
V gene: TRBV18; J gene: TRBJ2-7; clone size: many; CDR3 length: 13; D gene: TRBD1; CDR3 DNA: TGTGCCAGCTCACCCGGGACAGGGAACGAGCAGTACTTC; CDR3 protein: CASSPGTGNEQYF
V gene: TRBV18; J gene: TRBJ2-3; clone size: many; CDR3 length: 15; D gene: NA; CDR3 DNA: TGTGCCAGCAGTCCCTGGGGGGGCGCGACAGATACGCAGTATTTT; CDR3 protein: CASSPWGGATDTQYF
V gene: TRBV5-1; J gene: TRBJ2-5; clone size: few; CDR3 length: 14; D gene: NA; CDR3 DNA: TGCGCCAGCAGCTTGTTTCAGAGGGAGGAGACCCAGTACTTC; CDR3 protein: CASSLFQREETQYF
V gene: TRBV2; J gene: TRBJ2-2; clone size: many; CDR3 length: 16; D gene: NA; CDR3 DNA: TGTGCCACTATGGGGAGACGGGCCACGAACACCGGGGAGCTGTTTTTT; CDR3 protein: CATMGRRATNTGELFF
V gene: TRBV19; J gene: TRBJ2-5; clone size: NA; CDR3 length: 15; D gene: NA; CDR3 DNA: TGTGCCAGTAGCATAAACGGACACCCCCAAGAGACCCAGTACTTC; CDR3 protein: CASSINGHPQETQYF
V gene: TRBV20-1; J gene: TRBJ2-1; clone size: many; CDR3 length: 15; D gene: TRBD2; CDR3 DNA: TGCAGTGCGAATCCGGGACTAGCGGACTACAATGAGCAGTTCTTC; CDR3 protein: CSANPGLADYNEQFF
V gene: TRBV24-1; J gene: TRBJ2-3; clone size: NA; CDR3 length: 16; D gene: NA; CDR3 DNA: TGTGCCACCAGTGTGCCCCAGCAGGGCGTCACAGATACGCAGTATTTT; CDR3 protein: CATSVPQQGVTDTQYF
V gene: TRBV18; J gene: TRBJ2-3; clone size: NA; CDR3 length: 15; D gene: TRBD2; CDR3 DNA: TGTGCCAGCTCACCGGATCAAGCGGGACTAGCGGGTCAGTATTTT; CDR3 protein: CASSPDQAGLAGQYF
V gene: TRBV18; J gene: TRBJ1-2; clone size: many; CDR3 length: 12; D gene: NA; CDR3 DNA: TGTGCCAGCTCACCGCAGACCAAGGGCTACACCTTC; CDR3 protein: CASSPQTKGYTF
V gene: TRBV11-2; J gene: TRBJ2-7; clone size: many; CDR3 length: 12; D gene: NA; CDR3 DNA: TGTGCCAGCAGCTTAGATCCAGGCGAGCAGTACTTC; CDR3 protein: CASSLDPGEQYF
V gene: TRBV20-1; J gene: TRBJ2-3; clone size: few; CDR3 length: 14; D gene: TRBD2; CDR3 DNA: TGCAGTGCTTCCGTAAGCGGGGGCACAGATACGCAGTATTTT; CDR3 protein: CSASVSGGTDTQYF
V gene: TRBV28; J gene: TRBJ2-7; clone size: many; CDR3 length: 15; D gene: TRBD2; CDR3 DNA: TGTGCCAGCAGTTTCATAGCGGGAGAGGACTACGAGCAGTACTTC; CDR3 protein: CASSFIAGEDYEQYF
V gene: TRBV2; J gene: TRBJ2-2; clone size: many; CDR3 length: 15; D gene: TRBD2; CDR3 DNA: TGTGCCAGCAGTGAAGCTAGCGGGAGGCCCGGGGAGCTGTTTTTT; CDR3 protein: CASSEASGRPGELFF
V gene: TRBV5-5; J gene: TRBJ2-3; clone size: NA; CDR3 length: 13; D gene: NA; CDR3 DNA: TGTGCCAGCATCCAACGAGACACAGATACGCAGTATTTT; CDR3 protein: CASIQRDTDTQYF
V gene: TRBV6-1; J gene: TRBJ1-5; clone size: many; CDR3 length: 16; D gene: NA; CDR3 DNA: TGTGCCAGCAGTGAAGAGTCAGTTAATAGCAATCAGCCCCAGCATTTT; CDR3 protein: CASSEESVNSNQPQHF
V gene: TRBV6-2/TRBV6-3; J gene: TRBJ1-1; clone size: NA; CDR3 length: 14; D gene: NA; CDR3 DNA: TGTGCCAGCAGTTACAGCGGGGGGAACACTGAAGCTTTCTTT; CDR3 protein: CASSYSGGNTEAFF
V gene: TRBV29-1; J gene: TRBJ2-4; clone size: NA; CDR3 length: 16; D gene: TRBD2; CDR3 DNA: TGCAGCATGGGACTAGCGGGAGTAGGGGCCAAAAACATTCAGTACTTC; CDR3 protein: CSMGLAGVGAKNIQYF
V gene: TRBV27; J gene: TRBJ2-7; clone size: many; CDR3 length: 16; D gene: TRBD2; CDR3 DNA: TGTGCTAGCAGTTCAACCCGGACTAGCGGGAGAAGAGAGCAGTACTTC; CDR3 protein: CASSSTRTSGRREQYF
V gene: TRBV28; J gene: TRBJ2-1; clone size: many; CDR3 length: 16; D gene: NA; CDR3 DNA: TGTGCCAGCAGTTCCCGGTCCCCCAGGACCTACAATGAGCAGTTCTTC; CDR3 protein: CASSSRSPRTYNEQFF
V gene: TRBV6-1; J gene: TRBJ2-7; clone size: few; CDR3 length: 15; D gene: TRBD2; CDR3 DNA: TGTGCCAGCAGGAGGACTAGCGGGAACTTTTACGAGCAGTACTTC; CDR3 protein: CASRRTSGNFYEQYF
V gene: TRBV30; J gene: TRBJ2-1; clone size: NA; CDR3 length: 14; D gene: TRBD2; CDR3 DNA: TGTGCCTGGAGTGCTAGCGGGAGGGACAATGAGCAGCTCTTC; CDR3 protein: CAWSASGRDNEQLF
V gene: TRBV12-5; J gene: TRBJ2-7; clone size: NA; CDR3 length: 15; D gene: NA; CDR3 DNA: TGTGCTAGTGGTTTGGTACTAGGGAGCGGGCACGAGCAGTACTTC; CDR3 protein: CASGLVLGSGHEQYF
V gene: TRBV20-1; J gene: TRBJ1-3; clone size: few; CDR3 length: 14; D gene: TRBD1; CDR3 DNA: TGCAGTGCTAGAGATCATACAGGGGTAAACACCATATATTTT; CDR3 protein: CSARDHTGVNTIYF